This TCR beta chain came from a study of persistence of HIV-infected CD4 T cells. An overlapping HIV-1 Gag peptide pool stimulated these cells at approximately 1 ug/peptide/mL. Sorting of responding CD4+ T cells relied on upregulated CD40 ligand together with CD69. This was the immunoSEQ version 4 assay in survey mode. The data were produced by immunoSEQ multiplex PCR, yet TCRdb's version contains in-frame clones alone and is incomplete. The sample lists about 14,000 clones; around 66% were seen once. For this clone: As yet, its antigen is unknown.

Sequenced here: CD4+ T cells sorted from PBMCs after roughly 18-hour stimulation, sampled from a patient who received antiretroviral therapy. The source of this sequence is an adult man with HIV who was CMV-seropositive.

CDR3 sequence reads: CASSIGGGRTDTQYF. The CDR3 nucleotides read TGTGCCAGTAGTATAGGAGGGGGCCGGACAGATACGCAGTATTTT. This chain uses TRBV19 with TRBJ2-3, with TRBD1 matching over 7 bases. The CDR3 sequence is 15 residues long. In germline, CDR1 is LNHDA, CDR2 SQIVND (reference sequence). Unmatched junction bases numbered 4, after V lost 1 base and J lost 3 bases.